This TCR beta chain was identified during a study of cytomegalovirus exposure and HLA in healthy donors. After removal of 4 bases from V and 5 bases from J, the junction contained 13 bases not matched to a gene. Germline lookup yields CDR1 PRHDT and CDR2 FYEKMQ (reference sequence). The CDR3 runs 17 residues. Some clones are missing from TCRdb's copy, which holds only in-frame ones; the method was immunoSEQ multiplex PCR. Altogether some 160,000 clones are present, more than 75% being singletons, with the ten largest covering 2.5% to 3%. The specimen sequenced was PBMCs. The origin of this receptor is a man younger than 35 in good health and CMV-seronegative. The rearrangement uses TRBV13 and TRBJ2-2; 7 bases fit TRBD2. CDR3: CASSSPPGGLRTGELFF. CDR3 bases: TGTGCCAGCAGCTCACCCCCCGGGGGGTTAAGAACCGGGGAGCTGTTTTTT.